The 27 T cell receptor beta chains reported below all come from one sample, sequenced in a study of post-analysis software for immune sequencing data. Study observations and caveats: Relative to controls, patients had about 5 TRBV segments at higher frequency, with TRBV5-6, TRBV5-1 and TRBV20-1 among these.

These receptors lack a known antigen. Unique-molecular-identifier-tagged TCR beta cDNA libraries were used. Each CDR3 protein gets one entry after TCRdb re-called the PCR reads with MiXCR. The table lists about 800,000 distinct CDR3 sequences, 30% of them singletons. The sample consisted of blood. These receptors were collected from a girl between 5 and 17 years old with multiple sclerosis.

This clonotype was seen a handful of times. The V call is TRBV9, the J call TRBJ1-1, with D hard to call. The CDR3 spans 15 residues. CDR1 and CDR2 from the germline V gene are SGDLS and YYNGEE. V lost 4 bases, J lost 0 bases, and 13 bases lay in between. The CDR3 DNA follows: TGTGCCAGCAGCCTACGACCGTATTTGAACACTGAAGCTTTCTTT. This gives the protein CASSLRPYLNTEAFF.

This clonotype was seen at least ten times. This sequence joins TRBV5-5 and TRBJ2-7; 7 positions agree with TRBD2. Germline-derived CDR1 and CDR2 are SGHKS and YYEKEE (reference sequence). The CDR3 consists of 14 residues. V was pared by 3 bases and J by 6 bases, with 9 bases of the junction left unmatched. CDR3 DNA sequence: TGTGCCAGCAGCTACACTGATTGGGGGGGCGAGCAGTACTTC. This encodes CASSYTDWGGEQYF.

The chain couples TRBV12-3 or TRBV12-4 to TRBJ1-4, with unresolved D. Trimming pared 6 bases from V and 7 bases from J, leaving 9 bases between. The CDR3 runs 12 residues. The CDR3 loop is CASSGPSEKLFF. CDR3 DNA sequence: TGTGCCAGCAGCGGACCTAGTGAAAAACTGTTTTTT.

V gene TRBV2 combines with J gene TRBJ2-5, with TRBD2 matching 7 bases. Germline lookup yields CDR1 SNHLY and CDR2 FYNNEI. With V trimmed by 5 bases and J by 3 bases, 9 bases remained unmatched. CDR3 size: 15 residues. CDR3 DNA sequence: TGTGCCAGCAGTATGGGGTGGGGAGGGGAAGAGACCCAGTACTTC. This translates into CASSMGWGGEETQYF.

J is TRBJ2-7 and V is TRBV7-2, with D tentatively TRBD2 (6 bases). Matching the DNA end better, TRBJ2-5 makes the J call doubtful. CDR3 length: 15 residues. Germline V lookup: CDR1 SGHTA, CDR2 FQGNSA. CDR3 sequence: CASSEPAGIEETQYF. The CDR3 bases are TGTGCCAGCAGCGAACCTGCGGGGATCGAAGAGACCCAGTACTTC.

This chain connects TRBV5-1 to TRBJ2-5, with D possibly matching TRBD2 (5 bases). V shed 0 bases and J shed 6 bases, with 18 bases lying between them. In germline, CDR1 is SGHRS, CDR2 YFSETQ. CDR3 length equals 16 residues. The CDR3 bases are TGCGCCAGCAGCTTGGATGGAACGGGGTACGGGAAGACCCAGTACTTC. Translated, it gives CASSLDGTGYGKTQYF.

This chain connects TRBV20-1 to TRBJ2-7; D ambiguous. Trimming cost V 6 bases and J 0 bases, with 9 bases left between them. Germline-derived CDR1 and CDR2 are DFQATT and SNEGSKA (reference sequence). The length of the CDR3 is 12 residues. The CDR3 loop is CSAPPTSYEQYF. CDR3 nucleotide sequence: TGCAGTGCCCCTCCTACCTCCTACGAGCAGTACTTC.

The V gene is TRBV6-5, the J gene TRBJ1-5, with a weak D call TRBD1 (5 bases). Trimming removed 6 bases from V and 6 bases from J, with 15 bases in between. This CDR3 is 14 amino acids long. CDR1 is MNHEY, CDR2 SVGAGI, per germline. The CDR3 protein is CASRGIGAGQPQHF. CDR3 in DNA: TGTGCCAGCAGGGGGATTGGGGCGGGTCAGCCCCAGCATTTT.

V and J are TRBV25-1 and TRBJ2-5; 9 nucleotides agree with TRBD1. The CDR3 length is 16 residues. Germline V CDR1 and CDR2: MGHDK, SYGVNS. Losses at the gene ends were 3 bases for V and 4 bases for J; bases not matched to a gene: 9. The CDR3: CASSDPRGQGRETQYF. The CDR3 region has the DNA TGTGCCAGCAGTGATCCCCGGGGACAGGGACGAGAGACCCAGTACTTC.

With regard to this clonotype: An end of the junction does not agree with germline; a read error may underlie this. This rearrangement joins TRBV20-1 to TRBJ1-2; TRBD1 agrees at 10 bases. The germline V gene encodes CDR1 DFQATT and CDR2 SNEGSKA (reference sequence). The length of the CDR3 is 14 residues. The CDR3 sequence: CSVRVDRGRKGYTF. CDR3 sequence (DNA): TGCAGTGTTAGAGTAGACAGGGGGCGCAAGGGCTACACCTTC.

The gene calls are TRBV19 and TRBJ1-5; possibly TRBD1 for D (6 bases). CDR3 length equals 15 residues. Trimming left V 4 bases short and J 4 bases short, with 14 bases between. From germline, CDR1 is LNHDA and CDR2 SQIVND (reference sequence). CDR3 in amino acids: CASSTPGVPNQPQHF. The DNA for the CDR3 is TGTGCCAGTAGTACTCCAGGGGTACCGAATCAGCCCCAGCATTTT. The full variable domain, in which reference TRBV19 and TRBJ1-5 provide the parts outside the CDR3, is DGGITQSPKYLFRKEGQNVTLSCEQNLNHDAMYWYRQDPGQGLRLIYYSQIVNDFQKGDIAEGYSVSREKKESFPLTVTSAQKNPTAFYLCASSTPGVPNQPQHFGDGTRLSIL.

The rearrangement links TRBV6-5 to TRBJ1-1; D is unclear. CDR1 and CDR2 from the germline V gene are MNHEY and SVGAGI. CDR3 length: 15 residues. V lost 0 bases and J 5 bases, leaving 13 bases between the germline ends. The CDR3 DNA is TGTGCCAGCAGTTACTCGGCGGCCCTGGGGACTGAAGCTTTCTTT. Translation gives CASSYSAALGTEAFF.

The chain employs TRBV3-1 and TRBJ1-2; no firm D call. Germline values: CDR1 LGHDT, CDR2 YNNKEL (reference sequence). V was clipped by 3 bases and J by 4 bases, with 12 bases between them. CDR3 length: 14 amino acids. DNA of the CDR3: TGTGCCAGCAGCCAGCCAGGAGTAAGCTATGGCTACACCTTC. Amino acid sequence: CASSQPGVSYGYTF.

The genes are TRBV20-1 and TRBJ2-1; TRBD2 agrees at 12 bases. CDR1 DFQATT and CDR2 SNEGSKA come from the germline V gene (reference sequence). The V and J ends lost 5 bases and 5 bases, in that order; junction bases with no gene match: 7. This CDR3 contains 15 residues. CDR3 sequence reads: CSARPRTSGDNEQFF. CDR3 coding DNA: TGCAGTGCTCGACCCCGGACTAGCGGGGACAATGAGCAGTTCTTC.

The rearrangement joins TRBV28 to TRBJ2-3; 15 bases agree with TRBD2. The CDR3 is 19 amino acids. Trimming at V came to 6 bases and at J to 2 bases, leaving 12 bases not matched to a gene. The germline gives CDR1 MDHEN, CDR2 SYDVKM. Here the CDR3 reads CASRPGLAGGGLLTDTQYF. CDR3 DNA sequence: TGTGCCAGCAGACCGGGACTAGCGGGGGGCGGGTTACTCACAGATACGCAGTATTTT.

The J gene is TRBJ2-1, the V gene TRBV6-4, with a tentative D call TRBD2 (5 bases). This CDR3 is built from 13 residues. Germline V lookup: CDR1 MRHNA, CDR2 SNTAGT. V lost 11 bases and J 8 bases, leaving 19 bases between the germline ends. Here the CDR3 reads CAAAVVAGDEQFF. Here the CDR3 DNA reads TGTGCCGCCGCCGTAGTGGCGGGCGATGAGCAGTTCTTC.

V gene TRBV5-6 combines with J gene TRBJ2-5; 7 bases are shared with TRBD2. CDR1 and CDR2 from the germline V gene are SGHDT and YYEEEE. Trimming took 2 bases from V and 11 from J; bases not matched to a gene: 9. The CDR3 consists of 13 residues. CDR3 region: CASSFIAGNEQYF. CDR3 sequence (DNA): TGTGCCAGCAGCTTCATAGCGGGCAATGAGCAGTACTTC.

The chain is built from TRBV7-2 and TRBJ2-3; D perhaps matches TRBD2 (6 bases). Per the germline V gene, CDR1 is SGHTA and CDR2 is FQGNSA. The CDR3 contains 16 residues. Trimming shortened V by 10 bases and J by 0 bases, and 20 bases separated the two germline ends. The CDR3 coding sequence is TGTGCCACCGCCGGGGGTGACGACCCTAGCACAGATACGCAGTATTTT. Amino acid sequence: CATAGGDDPSTDTQYF.

The chain is built from TRBV28 and TRBJ2-7; a weak D match, TRBD2 (6 bases). The germline V gene has CDR1 MDHEN and CDR2 SYDVKM. V was shortened by 10 bases and J by 3 bases, with 16 bases between the two germline ends. The CDR3 length is 13 residues. CDR3 in DNA: TGTGCCACCCGGGACTTGGGGTTCTACGAGCAGTACTTC. Its translation: CATRDLGFYEQYF.

The CDR3 DNA is TGCGCCAGCAGCGCAACCGATGAGCAGTTCTTC. This codes for CASSATDEQFF. V is TRBV5-1 and J is TRBJ2-1; no reliable D call. Trimming took off 4 bases at V and 8 bases at J, with 7 bases between the two ends. Germline lookup yields CDR1 SGHRS and CDR2 YFSETQ. This CDR3 comprises 11 residues.

The DNA for the CDR3 is TGCAGTGCTAGAGTCGCAGGGGGGATCGGCGAGCAGTACTTC. Encoded protein: CSARVAGGIGEQYF. This chain links TRBV20-1 with TRBJ2-7; tentatively, D is TRBD1 (7 bases). The CDR3 extends over 14 amino acids. Trimming left V 1 base short and J 6 bases short, with 16 bases between. Germline CDR1 DFQATT, CDR2 SNEGSKA (reference sequence).

This clonotype appeared a few times. V and J are TRBV20-1 and TRBJ2-1, with D perhaps matching TRBD1 (6 bases). The CDR3 spans 12 residues. V was pared by 1 base and J by 9 bases, with 10 bases between. CDR1 is DFQATT, CDR2 SNEGSKA, per germline (reference sequence). The CDR3 sequence: CSARGRGSEQFF. In DNA form, the CDR3 reads TGCAGTGCTAGAGGCAGGGGATCTGAGCAGTTCTTC.

The chain has TRBV5-1 and TRBJ2-7; TRBD1 might be the D (6 bases). V gave up 5 bases and J gave up 0 bases, with 15 bases separating them. Germline V gene sequence: CDR1 SGHRS, CDR2 YFSETQ. The CDR3 is 15 amino acids. The CDR3: CASRQNTGNSYEQYF. DNA of the CDR3: TGCGCCAGCAGACAAAATACAGGGAACTCCTACGAGCAGTACTTC.

With regard to this clonotype: Mismatch with germline at one junction end may stem from a read error. The chain combines TRBV20-1 with TRBJ2-6, with a possible D match to TRBD1 (5 bases). Germline loops: CDR1 DFQATT, CDR2 SNEGSKA (reference sequence). This CDR3 region has 14 residues. The CDR3 DNA reads TGCAGTGCCCTAACAGGCTCTGAGGCCAACGTCCTGACTTTC. As protein: CSALTGSEANVLTF.

Comment on this clonotype: A much more abundant neighbour one base away suggests this may be a read error. The chain is built from TRBV29-1 and TRBJ2-1, with D perhaps matching TRBD1 or TRBD2 (6 bases each). The CDR3 extends over 12 amino acids. V lost 7 bases and J lost 9, with 16 bases in between. Germline CDR1 and CDR2: SQVTM and ANQGSEA. The CDR3 region has the DNA TGCAGCGGAGGGGGGTCTGGCGCTGAGCAGTTCTTC. As protein: CSGGGSGAEQFF.

In this sample, this clonotype turned up a few times. The rearrangement joins TRBV7-9 to TRBJ1-2; D call uncertain. Germline V CDR1 and CDR2: SEHNR, FQNEAQ (reference sequence). Trimming pared 5 bases from V and 8 bases from J, leaving 21 bases between. There are 15 residues in the CDR3. The CDR3 region is CASSLVEEGVRGYTF. DNA for the CDR3: TGTGCCAGCAGCCTAGTCGAAGAGGGAGTAAGGGGCTACACCTTC.

The chain is built from TRBV6-2 or TRBV6-3 and TRBJ2-5; 7 nucleotides match TRBD2. Germline lookup yields CDR1 MNHEY and CDR2 SVGEGT. CDR3 length: 15 amino acids. After removal of 5 bases from V and 5 bases from J, the junction contained 11 bases not matched to a gene. The CDR3 nucleotides are TGTGCCAGCAGTCATCTAGCGGAGGGGACTGAGACCCAGTACTTC. Its protein is CASSHLAEGTETQYF.